This record concerns one T cell receptor beta chain sequence. The CDR3 runs to 12 residues. V was trimmed by 4 bases and J by 4 bases, leaving 8 bases between them. Per germline, CDR1 MGHRA and CDR2 YSYEKL. The data derive from a study of OX40 agonist ivuxolimab in advanced cancers. For the study at large: Three dose-escalation patients had partial responses: one with hepatocellular carcinoma and two with cutaneous melanoma.

Sequencing was performed with immunoSEQ multiplex PCR; in TCRdb, only in-frame clones are kept and a portion is missing. The data hold about 59,000 clones, with more than 70% observed a single time. The sequence came from an adult with an advanced solid tumor such as melanoma, head and neck, liver or kidney cancer. The V gene is TRBV4-1, the J gene TRBJ2-7; D is unclear. Sequencing used CD4+ or CD8+ T cells sorted from blood, obtained in a trial of the OX40 agonist ivuxolimab. Written as DNA, the CDR3 is TGCGCCAGCAGCCCCGTCCCATACGAGCAGTACTTC. Its protein product is CASSPVPYEQYF.